This T cell receptor (beta chain) was recovered during a study of CD8 T cells in Susac syndrome. Random hexamers were used to reverse transcribe an amount of roughly 0.45 to 1 ug RNA. Each CDR3 protein gets one entry after TCRdb re-called the immunoSEQ multiplex PCR reads with MiXCR. This table has approximately 150,000 distinct CDR3 sequences, 80% appearing once. From blood CD8+ and CD4+ T cells, the TCR beta chain was sequenced. The multiple sclerosis control group comprised treatment-naive patients with stable or active relapsing-remitting disease. The CDR3 runs 15 residues. The V segment lost 0 bases and the J segment 1 base; nucleotides outside the gene matches: 3. Germline CDR1 is DFQATT and CDR2 is SNEGSKA (reference sequence).

Sequencing was performed on CD8+ T cells from PBMCs. The sequence was collected from a human donor with multiple sclerosis. The genes are TRBV20-1 and TRBJ2-1, with 7 positions matching TRBD2. CDR3 sequence: CSARDISGSYNEQFF. CDR3 sequence (DNA): TGCAGTGCTAGAGACATTAGCGGGTCCTACAATGAGCAGTTCTTC.